This record covers a single TCR beta chain. Its antigen is as yet unknown. V dropped 1 base and J dropped 2; count of bases not matched to a gene: 6. The CDR3 contains 17 residues. Looked up from germline, CDR1 is SGHRS and CDR2 is YFSETQ. For sorted subsets, 150 to 200 ng DNA per replicate equaled 30,000 or so T cell genomes. TCRdb keeps only in-frame clones here, not all; method: immunoSEQ multiplex PCR. The sample has roughly 400,000 clones; roughly 96% are singletons. This sample is drawn from a study of shared clonotypes between healthy human individuals. Study outcomes and limitations: The expectation was that sequencing depth would affect clonotype sharing among donors.

All donors were healthy HIV-negative adults lacking recent acute infections or vaccinations. The sample consisted of memory CD8+ T cells sorted from blood. This sample's subset: CD45RO+ cells pooled with CCR7-negative TemRA cells. This TCR came from a man younger than 45 in good health. The rearrangement uses TRBV5-1 and TRBJ2-2; 9 bases are a match to TRBD2. The CDR3 here is CASSLWPAGGNTGELFF. The CDR3 DNA sequence: TGCGCCAGCAGCTTGTGGCCAGCGGGAGGAAACACCGGGGAGCTGTTTTTT.